One and the same sample provided the 18 T cell receptor beta chains below, sequenced in a study of blood T cell repertoires in COVID-19. Assay: immunoSEQ multiplex PCR; the TCRdb copy retains only in-frame clones and omits some. The table lists 46,000 or so clones, 70% to 90% of them singletons. Sequences were obtained from peripheral blood. The source is a woman of 80 years or more with COVID-19, enrolled during active disease.

The chain couples TRBV11-1 to TRBJ1-2; TRBD1 matches 10 bases. The ends lost 5 bases at V and 2 bases at J; junction bases unmatched: 2. In germline, CDR1 is SGHAT, CDR2 FQDESV (reference sequence). The CDR3 has 14 residues. CDR3 DNA: TGTGCCAGCAGCCAGGGACAGGGGAACTATGGCTACACCTTC. This encodes CASSQGQGNYGYTF. The whole variable domain, remainder taken from reference TRBV11-1 and TRBJ1-2, is EAEVAQSPRYKITEKSQAVAFWCDPISGHATLYWYRQILGQGPELLVQFQDESVVDDSQLPKDRFSAERLKGVDSTLKIQPAELGDSAMYLCASSQGQGNYGYTFGSGTRLTVV.

The gene calls are TRBV28 and TRBJ1-4, with 9 bases fitting TRBD1. The trim removed 2 bases at V and 7 bases at J, leaving 14 bases unmatched. This CDR3 contains 18 residues. Germline CDR1 reads MDHEN; CDR2 reads SYDVKM. The CDR3 region is CASSLNRGQVHEREKLFF. CDR3 DNA: TGTGCCAGCAGTTTAAACAGGGGGCAAGTTCACGAGCGTGAAAAACTGTTTTTT.

This clone was seen once. The chain has TRBV9 and TRBJ2-4; tentatively, D is TRBD1 (6 bases). Germline-derived CDR1 and CDR2 are SGDLS and YYNGEE. V lost 2 bases and J lost 3, with 9 bases in between. The CDR3 has 14 residues. CDR3 DNA sequence: TGTGCCAGCAGCGTCCGGGACAACAAAAACATTCAGTACTTC. This translates into CASSVRDNKNIQYF.

The rearrangement uses TRBV5-1 and TRBJ2-7; possibly TRBD1 for D (5 bases). The CDR3 is 13 amino acids. Trimming took 4 bases from V and 5 from J, leaving 13 bases between them. Germline CDR1 SGHRS, CDR2 YFSETQ. DNA for the CDR3: TGCGCCAGCAGCCCCACAGGTAGTCACGAGCAGTACTTC. This codes for CASSPTGSHEQYF.

The V and J genes are TRBV2 and TRBJ2-4; no definite D call. V was cut by 0 bases and J by 0 bases, with 9 bases left in between. CDR1 is SNHLY, CDR2 FYNNEI, per germline. The CDR3 contains 16 residues. The DNA of the CDR3 is TGTGCCAGCAGTGAAGCTTCCATTCCAGCCAAAAACATTCAGTACTTC. It is translated as CASSEASIPAKNIQYF.

This clone is a singleton in its sample. The chain couples TRBV12-5 to TRBJ2-7; 8 bases are a match to TRBD1. V dropped 5 bases and J dropped 5; count of bases not matched to a gene: 14. Looked up from germline, CDR1 is LGHNT and CDR2 is FRNRAP. The CDR3 consists of 16 residues. Written as DNA, the CDR3 is TGTGCTAGTGGTCTTGCCGGGGACAGGAGCACGGACGAGCAGTACTTC. As protein: CASGLAGDRSTDEQYF.

The chain couples TRBV9 to TRBJ2-5, with 9 bases aligning to TRBD2. CDR3 length equals 15 residues. Germline lookup yields CDR1 SGDLS and CDR2 YYNGEE. J lost 5 bases, V lost 0 bases, and 5 bases had no gene match. The DNA of the CDR3 is TGTGCCAGCAGCGTAGGGGCTAGCGGGGTGGAGACCCAGTACTTC. The encoded protein is CASSVGASGVETQYF.

The CDR3 here is CASSPGEGVLYNEQFF. As DNA, the CDR3 is TGTGCCAGCAGCCCTGGGGAGGGGGTTCTCTACAATGAGCAGTTCTTC. The chain couples TRBV9 to TRBJ2-1; TRBD2 might be the D (7 bases). CDR3 length: 16 residues. Germline CDR1 reads SGDLS; CDR2 reads YYNGEE. V was trimmed by 4 bases and J by 3 bases, leaving 17 bases between them.

A single count supports this clone. V and J are TRBV24-1 and TRBJ1-2; 9 bases map to TRBD1. Germline V lookup: CDR1 KGHDR, CDR2 SFDVKD. Trimming at V came to 4 bases and at J to 8 bases, leaving 7 bases not matched to a gene. CDR3 length: 14 amino acids. For the CDR3, the DNA is TGTGCCACCAGTGACCTACAGGGGGCGCAAGGCTACACCTTC. It translates to CATSDLQGAQGYTF.

This clone was found once. V is TRBV28 and J is TRBJ2-7; 10 nucleotides align to TRBD2. The CDR3 length is 17 residues. V dropped 5 bases and J dropped 2; count of bases not matched to a gene: 12. CDR1 and CDR2 (germline): MDHEN, SYDVKM. For the CDR3, the DNA is TGTGCCAGCAGTCTAAGAAACAGCGGGAGGGCCGCCTACGAGCAGTACTTC. Protein product: CASSLRNSGRAAYEQYF.

The genes are TRBV6-4 and TRBJ2-1; 10 bases map to TRBD2. The trim removed 4 bases at V and 5 bases at J, leaving 5 bases unmatched. Looked up from germline, CDR1 is MRHNA and CDR2 is SNTAGT. The CDR3 spans 15 residues. The CDR3 protein is CASSVLAGVDNEQFF. The CDR3 DNA sequence: TGTGCCAGCAGTGTTCTAGCGGGAGTAGACAATGAGCAGTTCTTC.

This clone was observed a single time. The chain couples TRBV9 to TRBJ2-1; 8 bases are a match to TRBD2. After removal of 1 base from V and 7 bases from J, the junction contained 16 bases not matched to a gene. Germline CDR1 is SGDLS and CDR2 is YYNGEE. There are 18 residues in the CDR3. For the CDR3, the DNA is TGTGCCAGCAGCGTATCAATAGCCCGGGAGGGGGGCCTGAATGAGCAGTTCTTC. Translated: CASSVSIAREGGLNEQFF.

The chain has TRBV6-1 and TRBJ2-7, with 10 nucleotides matching TRBD1. The CDR3 loop spans 14 amino acids. Trimming took 5 bases from V and 5 from J; bases not matched to a gene: 6. CDR1 is MNHNS, CDR2 SASEGT, per germline. CDR3 nucleotides: TGTGCCAGCAGTACCGGACAGGGGGACCACGAGCAGTACTTC. It specifies CASSTGQGDHEQYF.

In its sample, this clone was seen once. The V and J genes are TRBV5-4 and TRBJ1-3; 7 bases map to TRBD1. Germline-derived CDR1 and CDR2 are SGHNT and YYREEE (reference sequence). The CDR3 spans 19 residues. V trimming: 4 bases; J trimming: 2 bases; junction bases outside the gene matches: 18. CDR3 sequence: CASSLPTAQGINPGNTIYF. DNA of the CDR3: TGTGCCAGCAGCCTACCCACAGCACAGGGGATTAACCCTGGAAACACCATATATTTT.

V is TRBV5-3 and J is TRBJ1-1, with no clear D. TRBV5-3 is an open reading frame, and its role is uncertain. This CDR3 spans 11 amino acids. V was shortened by 4 bases and J by 8 bases, with 9 bases between the two germline ends. Written as DNA, the CDR3 is TGTGCCAGAAGCCCGTCCGGGGAAGCTTTCTTT. Translated, it gives CARSPSGEAFF.

The J gene is TRBJ2-5, the V gene TRBV24-1; 7 positions agree with TRBD2. CDR3 size: 14 residues. J gave up 1 base and V 5 bases, and 3 bases lay outside the gene matches. Per the germline V gene, CDR1 is KGHDR and CDR2 is SFDVKD. The chain's CDR3 is CATSAGGSQETQYF. In DNA, the CDR3 is TGTGCCACCAGTGCCGGGGGGAGCCAAGAGACCCAGTACTTC.

The chain links TRBV28 to TRBJ1-4; the match to TRBD1 covers 8 bases. Germline V CDR1 and CDR2: MDHEN, SYDVKM. V shed 6 bases, J shed 5 bases, and the junction held 8 bases outside the gene matches. The CDR3 spans 15 residues. Written as DNA, the CDR3 is TGTGCCAGCAGGCGACCGGGACAGGAGAATGAAAAACTGTTTTTT. It yields the protein CASRRPGQENEKLFF.

This chain joins TRBV5-1 and TRBJ2-1; TRBD1 aligns across 9 bases. From germline, CDR1 is SGHRS and CDR2 YFSETQ. CDR3 length: 14 amino acids. V was clipped by 4 bases and J by 5 bases; unmatched bases: 4. The CDR3 sequence: CASSETGGNNEQFF. CDR3 in DNA: TGCGCCAGCAGCGAGACAGGGGGTAACAATGAGCAGTTCTTC.